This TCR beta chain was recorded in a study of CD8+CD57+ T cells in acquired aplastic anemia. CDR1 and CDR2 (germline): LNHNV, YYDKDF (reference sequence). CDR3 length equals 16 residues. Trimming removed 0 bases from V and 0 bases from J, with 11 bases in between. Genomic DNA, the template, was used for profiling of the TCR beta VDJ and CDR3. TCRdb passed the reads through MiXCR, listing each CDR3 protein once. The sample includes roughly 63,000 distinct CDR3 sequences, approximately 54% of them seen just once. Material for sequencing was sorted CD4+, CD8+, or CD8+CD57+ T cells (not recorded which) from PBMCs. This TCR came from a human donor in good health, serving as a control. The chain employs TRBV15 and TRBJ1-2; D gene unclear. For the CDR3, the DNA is TGTGCCACCAGCAGAGAGGCAGTCACCTCTAACTATGGCTACACCTTC. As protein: CATSREAVTSNYGYTF. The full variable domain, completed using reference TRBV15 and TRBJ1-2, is DAMVIQNPRYQVTQFGKPVTLSCSQTLNHNVMYWYQQKSSQAPKLLFHYYDKDFNNEADTPDNFQSRRPNTSFCFLDIRSPGLGDTAMYLCATSREAVTSNYGYTFGSGTRLTVV.